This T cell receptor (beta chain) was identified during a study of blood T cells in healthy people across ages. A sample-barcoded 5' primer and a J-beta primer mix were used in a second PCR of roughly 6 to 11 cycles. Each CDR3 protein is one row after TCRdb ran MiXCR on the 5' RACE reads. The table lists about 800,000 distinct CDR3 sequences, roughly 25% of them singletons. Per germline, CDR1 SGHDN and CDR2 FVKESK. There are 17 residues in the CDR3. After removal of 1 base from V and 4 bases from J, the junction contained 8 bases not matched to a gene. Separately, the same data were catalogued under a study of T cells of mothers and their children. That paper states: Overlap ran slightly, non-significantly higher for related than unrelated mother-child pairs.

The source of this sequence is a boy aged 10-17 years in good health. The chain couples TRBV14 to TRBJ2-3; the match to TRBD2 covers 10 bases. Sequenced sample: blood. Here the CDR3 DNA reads TGTGCCAGCAGCCAAGTTAAGGCTAGCGGGAGTGCAGATACGCAGTATTTT. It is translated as CASSQVKASGSADTQYF.